This T cell receptor (beta chain) appears in the sequencing data of a study of shared clonotypes between healthy human individuals. Only one count was recorded for this clone. Its antigen is undetermined. An assay was performed, and its level was deep. Per the authors' pipeline: Junction-only sequences without quality scores were provided by ImmunoSEQ, so filtering was different. The protocol was immunoSEQ multiplex PCR, while the TCRdb copy is restricted to in-frame clones and leaves out a portion. D and trimming were read from the DNA, whereas the V and J calls and clone size are those reported in that table. The data hold approximately 1.4 million clones, with approximately 98% observed a single time. The ends were cut back, 1 base at V and 2 bases at J, with 8 bases in the middle. CDR3 length equals 14 residues. In germline, CDR1 is SGHRS, CDR2 YFSETQ. Study results and caveats: Naive CD4 clonotype sharing across several donors was 4.5% to 6%.

The TCR sequence derives from a man younger than 40 in good health. V usage is TRBV5-1 and J usage is TRBJ2-3; D uncertain. Sequencing was done on a sample of naive CD4+ T cells sorted from blood. The subset here: CD45RA+ positively selected. The CDR3 DNA reads TGCGCCAGCAGCTTGTTTAAGGCCACAGATACGCAGTATTTT. Translation: CASSLFKATDTQYF. Variable domain in full (rest from reference TRBV5-1 and TRBJ2-3): KAGVTQTPRYLIKTRGQQVTLSCSPISGHRSVSWYQQTPGQGLQFLFEYFSETQRNKGNFPGRFSGRQFSNSRSEMNVSTLELGDSALYLCASSLFKATDTQYFGPGTRLTVL.